This is a list of T cell receptor beta chains from one sample in a study of T cell responses to AZD1222 COVID-19 vaccine. Clones were sequenced by immunoSEQ multiplex PCR, and TCRdb holds only the in-frame ones, with some missing. This table holds roughly 97,000 clones, about 89% found once. The sequences come from peripheral blood, collected on day 0 of AZD1222 vaccination. The receptors here all came from an adult in good health. Both conserved end residues are part of each CDR3. Fields, in order: V gene, clone size, J gene, D gene, CDR3 DNA, CDR3 protein. A D gene is named only where the DNA matches it firmly. Clone size, where shown, is once, few, many, or a class for clones that have expanded.

>TRBV27|-|TRBJ2-1|TRBD1
TGTGCCAGCAGTTTAGGGTGGGGGAGGACAGGGGAGGTTTTAGAGCAGTTCTTC
CASSLGWGRTGEVLEQFF
>TRBV6-2/TRBV6-3|-|TRBJ1-2|-
TGTGCCAGCAGTGTGGACAGAATCTATGGCTACACCTTC
CASSVDRIYGYTF
>TRBV19|-|TRBJ2-2|-
TGTGCCAGTAAGGAGGGGGCTTCTCTTGCCACCGGGGAGCTGTTTTTT
CASKEGASLATGELFF
>TRBV30|-|TRBJ1-3|-
TGTGCCTGGATGAGGGGGTCCTCTGGAAACACCATATATTTT
CAWMRGSSGNTIYF
>TRBV9|once|TRBJ2-6|-
TGTGCCAGCAGCCTAACTGGGGCCAACGTCCTGACTTTC
CASSLTGANVLTF
>TRBV7-8|-|TRBJ1-1|TRBD1
TGTGCCAGCAGCTTAGCAAACAGGGGAGTGAACACTGAAGCTTTCTTT
CASSLANRGVNTEAFF
>TRBV4-2|-|TRBJ1-4|-
TGTGCCAGCAGCCAAGATCTGGTTTTGGGGCCTAATGAAAAACTGTTTTTT
CASSQDLVLGPNEKLFF
>TRBV28|-|TRBJ2-7|TRBD2
TGTGCCAGCAGTTTACTAGCGGGAGGGCCTGGCGAGCAGTACTTC
CASSLLAGGPGEQYF
>TRBV6-5|few|TRBJ1-1|TRBD1
TGTGCCAGCAGATACGGACAGGGGGCCACTGAAGCTTTCTTT
CASRYGQGATEAFF
>TRBV3-1/TRBV3-2|few|TRBJ1-2|-
TGTGCCAGCAGCCAAGCGGGGGGAGGAGGCTACACCTTC
CASSQAGGGGYTF
>TRBV5-1|-|TRBJ2-1|-
TGCGCCAGCAGCCAATATCGGGACGAGCAGTTCTTC
CASSQYRDEQFF
>TRBV30|-|TRBJ2-2|-
TGTGCCTGCGAAAGGAGTCTAGAGACCGGGGAGCTGTTTTTT
CACERSLETGELFF
>TRBV30|-|TRBJ1-2|-
TGTGCCTCAGACCCAGAGGGTAGTAACTATGGCTACACCTTC
CASDPEGSNYGYTF
>TRBV5-4|once|TRBJ2-4|TRBD2
TGTGCCAGCAGCCTTAGCGGGCCAAACATTCAGTACTTC
CASSLSGPNIQYF
>TRBV7-3|-|TRBJ1-6|TRBD1
TGTGCCAGCAGCTTCCAGGACAGGGATAATTCACCCCTCCACTTT
CASSFQDRDNSPLHF
>TRBV27|-|TRBJ2-3|-
TGTGCCAGCAGCCCCCGGACAGGGAGGGCTAGCACAGATACGCAGTATTTT
CASSPRTGRASTDTQYF
>TRBV27|-|TRBJ2-7|TRBD1
TGTGCCAGCAGTTTATTCGGGGCAGGGGGACCCTACGAGCAGTACTTC
CASSLFGAGGPYEQYF
>TRBV6-5|-|TRBJ1-1|TRBD1
TGTGCCAACTCAGGGGGTAGCACTGAAGCTTTCTTT
CANSGGSTEAFF
>TRBV6-5|-|TRBJ1-2|TRBD1
TGTGCCAGCACCCCCAGGGGGGGGAACTATGGCTACACCTTC
CASTPRGGNYGYTF
>TRBV28|-|TRBJ1-6|-
TGTGCCAGCAGACACGACGGCGCCAGTTCACCCCTCCACTTT
CASRHDGASSPLHF
>TRBV4-1|few|TRBJ1-5|-
TGCGCCAGCAGCCCGGGGGGGAGCAATCAGCCCCAGCATTTT
CASSPGGSNQPQHF
>TRBV7-9|-|TRBJ1-1|-
TGTGCCAGCAGCTTATCCATAGGGCTCTGGGAAGCTTTCTTT
CASSLSIGLWEAFF
>TRBV13|-|TRBJ1-2|TRBD1
TGTGCCAGCAGCTATGCGGACAGGTATGGCTACACCTTC
CASSYADRYGYTF
>TRBV18|few|TRBJ1-1|-
TGTGCCAGCTCACCACCGATGGCAGGGGTGAACACTGAAGCTTTCTTT
CASSPPMAGVNTEAFF
>TRBV5-6|-|TRBJ2-2|-
TGTGCCAGCAGCCCGACAGAGAAGAACACCGGGGAGCTGTTTTTT
CASSPTEKNTGELFF
>TRBV6-2/TRBV6-3|once|TRBJ2-1|TRBD2
TGTGCCAGCAGTCAAGCGGGAGGGTGGCGCAATGAGCAGTTCTTC
CASSQAGGWRNEQFF
>TRBV5-4|-|TRBJ2-5|TRBD2
TGTGCCAGCAGCTCTAGCGGTGGAGAGACCCAGTACTTC
CASSSSGGETQYF